The rows below give T cell receptor beta chains drawn from one sample of a study of chemoradiotherapy in HPV16-positive cancers. Only in-frame clones appear in the TCRdb table, and some are missing; sequencing was by immunoSEQ multiplex PCR. The data show fewer than 4,000 clones, roughly 71% seen once. Sampling took place from a patient who underwent chemoradiotherapy. Receptors were obtained from a human donor with HPV-associated anogenital cancer. CDR3s include the opening cysteine and the closing phenylalanine or tryptophan. D genes are given only for firm matches. Size is stated for part of the rows, as once, few or many counts, or as a class when the clone is expanded.

TRBJ1-4 NA TRBV5-4 NA TGTGCCAGCAGCTCTGCGTCGGGAGAAAAACTGTTTTTT CASSSASGEKLFF
TRBJ2-1 few TRBV2 TRBD2 TGTGCCAGCAGTGAATGGGGCGGGAGCACCTACAATGAGCAGTTCTTC CASSEWGGSTYNEQFF
TRBJ1-3 once TRBV6-5 NA TGTGCCAGCAGTTACACGCAAAACTCTGGAAACACCATATATTTT CASSYTQNSGNTIYF
TRBJ1-2 once TRBV19 TRBD1 TGTGCCAGTAGGGAACCGACAGGGCTCTATGGCTACACCTTC CASREPTGLYGYTF
TRBJ2-1 NA TRBV19 TRBD2 TGTGCCAGTACCGCCCCGGGACTAGCGGGAGATCGGTACAATGAGCAGTTCTTC CASTAPGLAGDRYNEQFF
TRBJ1-1 NA TRBV10-3 TRBD1 TGTGCCATCAGTTCCCCGGGACAGGGGGGTGGAGAAGACACTGAAGCTTTCTTT CAISSPGQGGGEDTEAFF
TRBJ2-1 once TRBV4-1 TRBD1 TGCGCCAGCAGCCAAGGGACAGGGTATGAGCAGTTCTTC CASSQGTGYEQFF
TRBJ2-7 NA TRBV27 TRBD1 TGTGCCAGCAGTTCGTCGGGACAGTCCTTCTACGAGCAGTACTTC CASSSSGQSFYEQYF
TRBJ2-6 NA TRBV7-6 TRBD2 TGTGCCAGCAGCCCATTAGCGGGAGGACCCTCCGGGGCCAACGTCCTGACTTTC CASSPLAGGPSGANVLTF
TRBJ1-2 NA TRBV5-8 NA TGTGCCAGCAGCCTAAGGGTCGGAGGCGGCTACACCTTC CASSLRVGGGYTF
TRBJ2-5 NA TRBV5-4 TRBD2 TGTGCCAGCAGCCTGGGGCGCGGGGGGGAGACCCAGTACTTC CASSLGRGGETQYF
TRBJ1-2 few TRBV27 TRBD1 TGTGCCAGCTCGGGACAGGGTGGGAGGGGCTACACCTTC CASSGQGGRGYTF
TRBJ2-3 NA TRBV7-9 TRBD1 TGTGCCAGCAGCTGGACAGGGCCAGATACGCAGTATTTT CASSWTGPDTQYF
TRBJ2-2 NA TRBV5-6 TRBD1 TGTGCCAGCAGCAACGGACAGGGGGCGAACACCGGGGAGCTGTTTTTT CASSNGQGANTGELFF
TRBJ2-7 few TRBV7-3 NA TGTGCCAGCAGCTTATCACAGGCTAGCCAGCAGTACTTC CASSLSQASQQYF
TRBJ2-1 NA TRBV11-2 NA TGTGCCAGCAGCTTAAGGACCTTTGGGCACAATGAGCAGTTCTTC CASSLRTFGHNEQFF
TRBJ2-3 NA TRBV12-5 TRBD2 TGTGCTAGTGGTTTGAGTCGGGGGCTAGCGGGAGGCGTGGGTCTCGCAGATACGCAGTATTTT CASGLSRGLAGGVGLADTQYF
TRBJ2-3 NA TRBV12-1 NA TGTGCCAGCAGCCCTTTCCCAGCGGTCAGCACAGATACGCAGTATTTT CASSPFPAVSTDTQYF
TRBJ1-2 NA TRBV15 NA TGTGCCACCAGAGGGATGGGGGAGTATGGCTACACCTTC CATRGMGEYGYTF
TRBJ2-5 once TRBV4-2 NA TGTGCCAGCAGCCAAGAGAGGGCACAGGGTAAAGAGACCCAGTACTTC CASSQERAQGKETQYF
TRBJ2-7 NA TRBV5-4 TRBD2 TGTGCCAGCAGCCGACAAGCGGGAGGGCCATTGGGCGAGCAGTACTTC CASSRQAGGPLGEQYF
TRBJ2-1 NA TRBV28 TRBD2 TGTGCCAGCAGTTTATCCGGGAGGGCCAGCAATGAGCAGTTCTTC CASSLSGRASNEQFF
TRBJ2-2 few TRBV4-1 NA TGCGCCAGCAGCCACGTTACTTTCACCGGGGAGCTGTTTTTT CASSHVTFTGELFF
TRBJ2-3 NA TRBV2 NA TGTGCCAGCAGTGCTTTACAGGGCGCAGATACGCAGTATTTT CASSALQGADTQYF